These 21 T cell receptor beta chains were all obtained from the same sample, sequenced in a study of cytomegalovirus exposure and HLA in healthy donors. Use of 60 Vbeta and 13 Jbeta primers characterized the PCR. The data were produced by immunoSEQ multiplex PCR, yet TCRdb's version contains in-frame clones alone and is incomplete. The sample lists some 170,000 clones, around 80% seen once, with approximately 2.3% in the top ten. The specimen sequenced was PBMCs. The receptor source for this set is a man between 35 and 55 years old in good health and CMV-seronegative.

As concerns this clone: At one end, the junction sequence differs from germline, possibly due to a read error. This rearrangement joins TRBV11-2 to TRBJ2-4; tentatively, D is TRBD2 (5 bases). The V gene's germline CDR1 is SGHAT and CDR2 FQNNGV. The CDR3 loop spans 14 amino acids. The CDR3 DNA is TGTGCCAGCAGCCTTATTCTAGCCAAAAACAGTCAGTACTTC. Translation gives CASSLILAKNSQYF.

This chain links TRBV9 with TRBJ2-7; a weak D match, TRBD2 (6 bases). In germline, CDR1 is SGDLS, CDR2 YYNGEE. The CDR3 runs 13 residues. V lost 1 base to trimming and J lost 6 bases, with 11 bases between them. This CDR3 is CASSVSGESEQYF. Written as DNA, the CDR3 is TGTGCCAGCAGCGTATCGGGAGAATCCGAGCAGTACTTC.

This clone turned up a few times. The V call is TRBV18, the J call TRBJ2-1, with 9 bases aligning to TRBD1. J lost 9 bases, V lost 3 bases, and 12 bases had no gene match. The CDR3 covers 16 residues. The germline gives CDR1 KGHSH, CDR2 LQKENI. The CDR3 DNA is TGTGCCAGCTCACCCAATGTCGGGACAGGGTTTATTGAGCAGTTCTTC. Its translation: CASSPNVGTGFIEQFF.

This chain links TRBV5-1 with TRBJ2-5; 12 nucleotides agree with TRBD1. The CDR3 length is 14 residues. The germline V gene has CDR1 SGHRS and CDR2 YFSETQ. V shed 5 bases, J shed 5 bases, and the junction held 4 bases outside the gene matches. DNA of the CDR3: TGCGCCAGCAGACGGGACAGGGGGCTGGAGACCCAGTACTTC. This translates into CASRRDRGLETQYF.

This rearrangement joins TRBV5-1 to TRBJ2-5; the match to TRBD1 covers 8 bases. The V and J ends lost 3 bases and 5 bases, in that order; junction bases with no gene match: 9. The V gene's germline CDR1 is SGHRS and CDR2 YFSETQ. This CDR3 spans 15 amino acids. This CDR3 reads CASSWARGREETQYF. The CDR3 DNA sequence: TGCGCCAGCAGCTGGGCCAGGGGGCGCGAGGAGACCCAGTACTTC.

The genes are TRBV29-1 and TRBJ2-7; no reliable D call. Trimming stripped 7 bases from V and 6 bases from J, with 19 bases between. The CDR3 consists of 13 residues. Germline loops: CDR1 SQVTM, CDR2 ANQGSEA. For the CDR3, the DNA is TGCAGCGCAACCGTGGGCAGCTTGGCCGAGCAGTACTTC. Its translation is CSATVGSLAEQYF.

V is TRBV9 and J is TRBJ1-1; no definite D call. CDR1 and CDR2 from the germline V gene are SGDLS and YYNGEE. This CDR3 is 14 amino acids long. Trimming left V 1 base short and J 2 bases short, with 9 bases between. This CDR3 is CASSVLPGNTEAFF. The CDR3 coding sequence is TGTGCCAGCAGCGTACTGCCGGGAAACACTGAAGCTTTCTTT.

The chain carries TRBV6-6 and TRBJ2-2; 8 bases line up with TRBD2. The V gene end was trimmed by 6 bases and the J gene end by 5 bases; junction bases not matched to a gene: 8. Germline values: CDR1 MNHNY, CDR2 SVGAGI (reference sequence). The CDR3 covers 15 residues. The CDR3 DNA reads TGTGCCAGCAGACGAACGGGAGGGCAAACCGGGGAGCTGTTTTTT. This gives the protein CASRRTGGQTGELFF.

In its sample, this clone was seen a few times. This chain joins TRBV5-6 and TRBJ1-1; D is possibly TRBD1 (6 bases). Germline values: CDR1 SGHDT, CDR2 YYEEEE. CDR3 length: 15 amino acids. Trimming took off 4 bases at V and 4 bases at J, with 17 bases between the two ends. The CDR3 DNA reads TGTGCCAGCAGCCTTACCAGGGAAGGGGGCACTGAAGCTTTCTTT. Translation: CASSLTREGGTEAFF.

The chain is built from TRBV6-1 and TRBJ1-3; D unclear. CDR1 MNHNS and CDR2 SASEGT come from the germline V gene. The CDR3 runs to 15 residues. Trimming left V 8 bases short and J 0 bases short, with 14 bases between. CDR3 nucleotide sequence: TGTGCCAGCTCGGGTGCGGCAACCTCTGGAAACACCATATATTTT. Its protein is CASSGAATSGNTIYF.

The V and J genes are TRBV4-1 and TRBJ1-5; no reliable D call. Trimming left V 1 base short and J 4 bases short, with 8 bases between. The CDR3 is made up of 14 amino acids. Germline lookup yields CDR1 MGHRA and CDR2 YSYEKL. This chain's CDR3 is CASSQASLNQPQHF. In DNA form, the CDR3 reads TGCGCCAGCAGCCAAGCCTCCTTAAATCAGCCCCAGCATTTT.

The chain couples TRBV28 to TRBJ2-7; 8 bases line up with TRBD2. The junction had 8 bases not matched to a gene; V was cut back by 2 bases and J by 5 bases. Per the germline V gene, CDR1 is MDHEN and CDR2 is SYDVKM. The CDR3 sequence is 15 residues long. The CDR3 sequence: CASSLVAGLRNEQYF. The DNA of the CDR3 is TGTGCCAGCAGTTTAGTAGCGGGATTAAGGAACGAGCAGTACTTC.

V is TRBV4-3 and J is TRBJ2-1; 7 bases are a match to TRBD2. The CDR3 has 18 residues. The germline CDR1 and CDR2 sequences are LGHNA and YSLEER. J was trimmed by 6 bases and V by 0 bases; bases with no gene match: 14. The CDR3 DNA is TGCGCCAGCAGCCAAGATCGCCCCCCGGGACTAATGTCCAATGAGCAGTTCTTC. Its translation: CASSQDRPPGLMSNEQFF.

V usage is TRBV19 and J usage is TRBJ1-3, with 9 bases identical to TRBD1. Trimming cost V 11 bases and J 3 bases; bases outside gene matches: 5. CDR1 and CDR2 from the germline V gene are LNHDA and SQIVND (reference sequence). The CDR3 extends over 13 amino acids. CDR3 in DNA: TGTGCCGCACAGGGGGCGCGTGGAAACACCATATATTTT. It translates to CAAQGARGNTIYF.

The chain couples TRBV7-2 to TRBJ2-7; D may be TRBD1 (7 bases). The CDR3 runs 14 residues. In germline, CDR1 is SGHTA, CDR2 FQGNSA. Trimming took 3 bases from V and 3 from J, leaving 12 bases between them. CDR3: CASSFQGGGYEQYF. CDR3 nucleotide sequence: TGTGCCAGCAGCTTTCAGGGGGGAGGCTACGAGCAGTACTTC.

V gene TRBV19 combines with J gene TRBJ1-1; D is possibly TRBD1 (6 bases). The CDR3 loop spans 14 amino acids. Trimming took 5 bases from V and 0 from J, leaving 10 bases between them. From germline, CDR1 is LNHDA and CDR2 SQIVND (reference sequence). CDR3 residues: CASSAGALNTEAFF. In DNA, the CDR3 is TGTGCCAGTAGTGCAGGGGCCTTGAACACTGAAGCTTTCTTT.

The chain has TRBV30 and TRBJ1-3; D might be TRBD1 (5 bases). Germline CDR1 reads GTSNPN; CDR2 reads SVGIG (reference sequence). Deletions cut 1 base from V and 0 bases from J, with 28 bases between. The CDR3 length is 21 residues. The CDR3 loop is CAWSAFSGTFLYRASGNTIYF. Here the CDR3 DNA reads TGTGCCTGGAGTGCCTTCTCCGGGACTTTCCTCTATCGGGCCTCTGGAAACACCATATATTTT.

The V gene is TRBV10-3, the J gene TRBJ1-5, with D maybe TRBD1 (5 bases). From germline, CDR1 is ENHRY and CDR2 SYGVKD. V was clipped by 0 bases and J by 7 bases, with 13 bases between them. The CDR3 spans 15 residues. The DNA for the CDR3 is TGTGCCATCAGTGAGTCAGGAGGGGCGGGCCAGCCCCAGCATTTT. Translation: CAISESGGAGQPQHF.

The V call is TRBV29-1, the J call TRBJ1-5; 9 bases map to TRBD1. Germline loops: CDR1 SQVTM, CDR2 ANQGSEA. V lost 6 bases, J lost 5 bases, and 5 bases stayed unmatched. CDR3 length: 13 residues. CDR3 DNA sequence: TGCAGCGTAAAGACAGGGGGGGATCAGCCCCAGCATTTT. The encoded protein is CSVKTGGDQPQHF.

The chain is built from TRBV19 and TRBJ2-2, with TRBD2 identical over 10 bases. Germline CDR1 LNHDA, CDR2 SQIVND (reference sequence). V gave up 1 base and J gave up 0 bases; unmatched junction bases: 11. CDR3 size: 20 residues. CDR3 nucleotides: TGTGCCAGTAGTATAGTGGTCGGGACTAGCGAGATAGCGAACACCGGGGAGCTGTTTTTT. It is translated as CASSIVVGTSEIANTGELFF.

Regarding this clone: The same CDR3 can be traced to other DNA sequences in this sample. V usage is TRBV29-1 and J usage is TRBJ1-4; 9 nucleotides line up with TRBD1. Germline CDR1 SQVTM, CDR2 ANQGSEA. The CDR3 is 13 amino acids. After removal of 3 bases from V and 8 bases from J, the junction contained 4 bases not matched to a gene. In DNA form, the CDR3 reads TGCAGCGTTGAGGGACAGGGCCGGGAAAAACTGTTTTTT. It specifies CSVEGQGREKLFF. Complete variable domain (other parts from reference TRBV29-1 and TRBJ1-4): SAVISQKPSRDICQRGTSLTIQCQVDSQVTMMFWYRQQPGQSLTLIATANQGSEATYESGFVIDKFPISRPNLTFSTLTVSNMSPEDSSIYLCSVEGQGREKLFFGSGTQLSVL.